This is a list of T cell receptor beta chains from one sample in a study of blood T cell repertoires in COVID-19. Repertoires were generated with immunoSEQ multiplex PCR, while TCRdb's copy carries only in-frame clones and drops some. The repertoire includes around 200,000 clones, 86% of them detected once, and about a fifth sits in the top ten. Source material: peripheral blood. Receptor source: a man in his 70s with active or convalescent COVID-19. CDR3s include the opening cysteine and the closing phenylalanine or tryptophan. The D gene is left open where the match is weak. Not every row has a clone size; where given, it reads once, few, many or a size class.

CDR3aa	CDR3nt	d_gene	v_gene	j_gene	abundance
CAIGTGIYSGANVLTF	TGTGCCATCGGTACAGGGATTTACTCTGGGGCCAACGTCCTGACTTTC	-	TRBV7-7	TRBJ2-6	-
CASSPRLAAYYEQYF	TGTGCCAGCAGTCCCAGACTAGCAGCATACTACGAGCAGTACTTC	TRBD2	TRBV28	TRBJ2-7	-
CASSSRGGEQFF	TGCGCCAGCAGCTCGAGGGGGGGTGAGCAGTTCTTC	-	TRBV5-1	TRBJ2-1	-
CASSLTFSTDTQYF	TGTGCCAGCAGCTTAACTTTCAGCACAGATACGCAGTATTTT	-	TRBV7-2	TRBJ2-3	-
CSVESRGNEKLFF	TGCAGCGTTGAATCCAGGGGGAATGAAAAACTGTTTTTT	TRBD1	TRBV29-1	TRBJ1-4	-
CASSLARLPNYGYTF	TGTGCCAGCAGCTTAGCACGACTACCTAACTATGGCTACACCTTC	-	TRBV11-2	TRBJ1-2	-
CASSIGGYQPQHF	TGTGCCAGTAGTATAGGGGGCTATCAGCCCCAGCATTTT	-	TRBV19	TRBJ1-5	-
CASRPGQIRSYEQYF	TGTGCCAGCAGACCTGGACAGATTCGCTCCTACGAGCAGTACTTC	-	TRBV11-2	TRBJ2-7	-
CASSLSYPTAKLFF	TGTGCCAGCAGTTTATCCTATCCTACTGCAAAACTGTTTTTT	-	TRBV28	TRBJ1-4	-
CASSRGRGPGANVLTF	TGTGCCAGCAGCCGAGGGAGGGGCCCTGGGGCCAACGTCCTGACTTTC	TRBD2	TRBV14	TRBJ2-6	-
CASSPGTEKTYEQYF	TGTGCCAGCTCACCAGGTACTGAAAAAACCTACGAGCAGTACTTC	-	TRBV18	TRBJ2-7	-
CASSLGGTGSYNEQFF	TGCGCCAGCAGCTTGGGGGGGACAGGTTCCTACAATGAGCAGTTCTTC	TRBD1	TRBV5-1	TRBJ2-1	-
CASSQVLQKKNTEAFF	TGCGCCAGCAGTCAAGTCTTACAGAAAAAGAACACTGAAGCTTTCTTT	-	TRBV4-1	TRBJ1-1	-
CASRQGVNEQYF	TGTGCCAGCCGACAGGGGGTCAACGAGCAGTACTTC	TRBD1	TRBV27	TRBJ2-7	few
CASSPGQGGYGYTF	TGTGCCAGCAGTCCGGGACAGGGGGGCTATGGCTACACCTTC	TRBD1	TRBV2	TRBJ1-2	-
CAISSTSGNNKSYEQYF	TGTGCCATCAGCTCGACTAGCGGCAACAACAAATCCTACGAGCAGTACTTC	TRBD2	TRBV10-3	TRBJ2-7	-
CASSLPTGARGYTF	TGTGCCAGCAGTTTGCCTACAGGGGCACGTGGCTACACCTTC	TRBD1	TRBV28	TRBJ1-2	-
CASSSQRGPLSGYTF	TGTGCCAGCAGTTCCCAGCGGGGGCCCCTGAGTGGCTACACCTTC	-	TRBV28	TRBJ1-2	-
CASSQDPTLAGALSTDTQYF	TGCGCCAGCAGCCAAGATCCGACATTAGCGGGGGCCTTAAGCACAGATACGCAGTATTTT	TRBD2	TRBV4-3	TRBJ2-3	once
CSVVGTVSSYEQYF	TGCAGCGTTGTAGGGACAGTTAGCTCCTACGAGCAGTACTTC	TRBD1	TRBV29-1	TRBJ2-7	-
CASSLYDPGQVYNEQFF	TGTGCCAGCAGTTTATACGACCCGGGACAGGTATACAATGAGCAGTTCTTC	TRBD1	TRBV6-2/TRBV6-3	TRBJ2-1	-
CASSLLAGASYNEQFF	TGTGCCAGCAGTTTACTAGCGGGGGCTTCCTACAATGAGCAGTTCTTC	TRBD2	TRBV27	TRBJ2-1	-
CATSDPTGGRTDTQYF	TGTGCCACCAGTGACCCCACAGGTGGCCGCACAGATACGCAGTATTTT	-	TRBV24-1	TRBJ2-3	-
CASSSTGQGPIWDYGYTF	TGTGCCAGCAGTTCCACGGGACAGGGCCCAATATGGGACTATGGCTACACCTTC	TRBD1	TRBV28	TRBJ1-2	-
CAISWDSAGYEQYF	TGTGCCATAAGTTGGGACTCGGCGGGGTACGAGCAGTACTTC	-	TRBV10-3	TRBJ2-7	-
CSGGHRETQYF	TGCAGTGGGGGGCATCGGGAGACCCAGTACTTC	-	TRBV20-1	TRBJ2-5	-
CASSVVGRGEINYGYTF	TGTGCCAGCAGCGTAGTGGGCAGGGGAGAGATTAACTATGGCTACACCTTC	-	TRBV9	TRBJ1-2	-
CSVEGTRDTEAFF	TGCAGCGTTGAAGGGACAAGGGACACTGAAGCTTTCTTT	-	TRBV29-1	TRBJ1-1	-
CASSPRGDPNEKLFF	TGTGCCAGCTCACCAAGAGGAGACCCTAATGAAAAACTGTTTTTT	-	TRBV18	TRBJ1-4	-
CASSFGGNSPLHF	TGTGCCAGCAGTTTTGGGGGGAATTCACCCCTCCACTTT	-	TRBV12-3/TRBV12-4	TRBJ1-6	-
CASSRGQGAGGETQYF	TGTGCCAGCAGCCGAGGACAGGGGGCGGGTGGGGAGACCCAGTACTTC	TRBD1	TRBV9	TRBJ2-5	-
CASRQPAGEKLFF	TGTGCCAGCAGACAACCCGCGGGTGAAAAACTGTTTTTT	-	TRBV12-3/TRBV12-4	TRBJ1-4	-
CASSPGYNEQFF	TGTGCCAGCAGCCCCGGGTACAATGAGCAGTTCTTC	-	TRBV6-5	TRBJ2-1	-
CASSKTGVPDTQYF	TGTGCCAGTAGTAAGACGGGAGTGCCAGATACGCAGTATTTT	-	TRBV19	TRBJ2-3	once
CSVSGNPQGEQYF	TGCAGCGTTTCGGGCAACCCACAGGGGGAGCAGTACTTC	TRBD1	TRBV29-1	TRBJ2-7	-
CASSLQLSTNYGYTF	TGTGCCAGCAGTTTACAGCTGTCGACTAACTATGGCTACACCTTC	-	TRBV6-5	TRBJ1-2	-
CASTPRSPPSAFF	TGTGCCAGCACCCCCCGGTCGCCCCCGTCGGCTTTCTTT	-	TRBV28	TRBJ1-1	-
CATSARRGTSGRNEQFF	TGTGCCACCAGTGCCCGAAGGGGGACTAGCGGGCGTAATGAGCAGTTCTTC	TRBD2	TRBV24-1	TRBJ2-1	few
CASSPRGQGMEKLFF	TGTGCCAGCAGCCCCAGGGGACAGGGAATGGAAAAACTGTTTTTT	TRBD1	TRBV6-5	TRBJ1-4	-
CASSLDGGTPYEQYF	TGTGCCAGCAGCTTAGACGGCGGAACCCCCTACGAGCAGTACTTC	-	TRBV7-2	TRBJ2-7	-
CASRGAGLVGELFF	TGTGCCAGTCGGGGGGCGGGATTGGTCGGGGAGCTGTTTTTT	-	TRBV19	TRBJ2-2	-
CASRGPDRNLNTEAFF	TGTGCCAGCAGGGGGCCCGACAGAAACCTGAACACTGAAGCTTTCTTT	-	TRBV2	TRBJ1-1	-
CASSRGLAASYEQYF	TGTGCCAGCAGTAGGGGACTAGCGGCTTCCTACGAGCAGTATTTC	TRBD2	TRBV6-5	TRBJ2-7	-
CASSLTGTEKLFF	TGCGCCAGCAGCTTAACAGGGACTGAAAAACTGTTTTTT	-	TRBV5-1	TRBJ1-4	few
CASSQGEDRRETNYGYTF	TGCGCCAGCAGCCAAGGTGAAGACAGGCGCGAAACTAACTATGGCTACACCTTC	-	TRBV4-3	TRBJ1-2	-
CSVGDFMTGTNYGYTF	TGCAGCGTGGGTGACTTCATGACAGGCACTAACTATGGCTACACCTTC	-	TRBV29-1	TRBJ1-2	-
CSFLLDRGSYEQYF	TGCAGCTTCCTCCTGGACAGGGGCTCCTACGAGCAGTACTTC	TRBD1	TRBV29-1	TRBJ2-7	-
CASSPLEGNYGYTF	TGTGCCAGCTCACCCCTGGAGGGTAACTATGGCTACACCTTC	-	TRBV18	TRBJ1-2	-
CSVGREGGIQYF	TGCAGCGTGGGTCGGGAGGGTGGCATTCAGTACTTC	TRBD2	TRBV29-1	TRBJ2-4	once